This TCR beta chain was captured by sequencing in a study of shared clonotypes between healthy human individuals. Turning to the study itself: CD4 naive and CD4 memory each took three plates per donor, while CD8 naive took two and CD8 memory one. Notes on the study in general: Shared clonotypes: roughly 5% naive CD4, around 3.5% naive CD8, about 2.2% memory CD4, 0.4% memory CD8.

Per the germline V gene, CDR1 is MNHEY and CDR2 is SVGAGI. V was shortened by 4 bases and J by 4 bases, with 13 bases between the two germline ends. The CDR3 consists of 14 residues. The healthy adult donors were HIV-negative and reported no recent acute infections or vaccinations. A word on this clone: Its antigen remains unknown.

Only in-frame clones appear in the TCRdb table, and some are missing; sequencing was by immunoSEQ multiplex PCR. Of a few million clones in the sample, 95% were seen once. Sequenced material: naive CD4+ T cells sorted from blood. Subset noted: CD45RA+ positively selected. This receptor was identified in a man younger than 35 in good health. V usage is TRBV6-5 and J usage is TRBJ1-2; D is perhaps TRBD1 (6 bases). For the CDR3, the DNA is TGTGCCAGCAGTTTGTCCAGGGGAAGCTATGGCTACACCTTC. This codes for CASSLSRGSYGYTF.